Sequencing of this T cell receptor (beta chain) was carried out in a study of high-grade serous ovarian cancer treatment subgroups. Study-level information: On average, approximately 15,000 reads and 7,494 unique TCR beta rearrangements were obtained per sample. The study's findings and limits: Repertoire analysis covered CDR3 alone, not CDR1 or CDR2. Repertoire similarity ranged roughly 0.095 to 0.79 between tumors of one patient. Without spatial data, bulk sequencing limits insight into HGSC tumor diversity.

Assay used: immunoSEQ multiplex PCR; TCRdb lists only in-frame clones, some missing. The sample lists around 16,000 clones, 73% occurring once. Note on this clone: Its antigen is unknown. At one end, the junction sequence differs from germline, possibly due to a read error.

Germline assignment: CDR1 SSHAT and CDR2 FNYEAQ (reference sequence). The CDR3 is 15 amino acids. Tumor tissue was taken before any definitive surgery or chemotherapy was given. The sequencing input was tumor tissue. The V and J genes are TRBV7-7 and TRBJ2-7, with TRBD2 matching 7 bases. The clonotype comes from a human donor with high-grade serous ovarian cancer. The DNA of the CDR3 is TGTGCTAGCAGCTTAGACTCTAACGGGGGGAACGAGCAGTACTTC. Protein product: CASSLDSNGGNEQYF.